The 15 T cell receptor beta chains below were found in one sample sequenced in a study of T cell repertoires in aging, cancer and after chemotherapy. TRB rearrangements spanning V, D and J were amplified using mixed TRB-A/B primers. TCRdb analysed the multiplex PCR reads with MiXCR anew, one entry per CDR3 protein. In the table there are a few thousand distinct CDR3 sequences, 30% to 35% of which are singletons. TCR beta rearrangements were amplified from peripheral blood genomic DNA. Sequencing input: blood. These receptors were taken from a human donor with a solid tumor.

This clonotype was found a few times. This chain joins TRBV7-2 and TRBJ2-5, with TRBD1 matching 9 bases. Germline-derived CDR1 and CDR2 are SGHTA and FQGNSA. After removal of 4 bases from V and 1 base from J, the junction contained 4 bases not matched to a gene. The CDR3 has 15 residues. The CDR3: CASSWRQGVQETQYF. CDR3 DNA sequence: TGTGCCAGCAGCTGGCGACAGGGGGTCCAAGAGACCCAGTACTTC.

This clonotype was counted between two and nine times. V usage is TRBV12-3 or TRBV12-4 and J usage is TRBJ2-1; D not certain. The CDR3 is 11 residues long. Trimming removed 7 bases from V and 9 bases from J, with 10 bases in between. CDR3 in DNA: TGTGCCAGCACCTTCCTAAGTGAGCAGTTCTTC. Encoded protein: CASTFLSEQFF.

V gene TRBV6-6 combines with J gene TRBJ1-3; 11 bases map to TRBD1. Trimming at V came to 2 bases and at J to 2 bases, leaving 5 bases not matched to a gene. The CDR3 extends over 17 amino acids. Looked up from germline, CDR1 is MNHNY and CDR2 is SVGAGI (reference sequence). The CDR3 DNA follows: TGTGCCAGCAGTTACGTATTGGGACAGGGGGCTGGAAACACCATATATTTT. Translation: CASSYVLGQGAGNTIYF.

V gene TRBV12-5 combines with J gene TRBJ2-2; TRBD1 matches at 7 bases. Per germline, CDR1 LGHNT and CDR2 FRNRAP. Trimming at V came to 2 bases and at J to 1 base, leaving 1 base not matched to a gene. The CDR3 spans 15 residues. The CDR3 coding sequence is TGTGCTAGTGGTTTGAGGACAGGGAACACCGGGGAGCTGTTTTTT. This gives the protein CASGLRTGNTGELFF.

In this sample, this clonotype turned up a few times. This chain links TRBV7-9 with TRBJ2-3, with D perhaps TRBD1 (6 bases). The V gene lost 0 bases and the J gene lost 3 bases, with 10 bases spanning the gap. The germline V gene encodes CDR1 SEHNR and CDR2 FQNEAQ (reference sequence). The CDR3 extends over 15 amino acids. CDR3 residues: CASSLAGAPTDTQYF. The CDR3 DNA reads as TGTGCCAGCAGCTTAGCGGGGGCGCCTACAGATACGCAGTATTTT.

This clonotype was observed a handful of times. This chain joins TRBV6-2 or TRBV6-3 and TRBJ1-3, with no clear D. Trimming took 7 bases from V and 0 from J, leaving 16 bases between them. The CDR3 loop spans 16 amino acids. Germline CDR1 and CDR2: MNHEY and SVGEGT. CDR3 in amino acids: CASTTLRLYSGNTIYF. In nucleotides, the CDR3 is TGTGCCAGCACAACCTTGAGGTTATACTCTGGAAACACCATATATTTT.

In the case of this clonotype: A clone one base away is much larger, so this may be a read error. The chain joins TRBV6-1 to TRBJ2-3, with 7 nucleotides matching TRBD2. The CDR3 has 14 amino acids. V was clipped by 8 bases and J by 8 bases; unmatched bases: 13. Per the germline V gene, CDR1 is MNHNS and CDR2 is SASEGT. The CDR3 coding sequence is TGTGCCAGCGGTTCAAGGGCGGGGGATGTTACGCAGTATTTT. Translated, it gives CASGSRAGDVTQYF.

V is TRBV11-2 and J is TRBJ2-3; D could derive from TRBD1 or TRBD2 (7 bases each). Germline values: CDR1 SGHAT, CDR2 FQNNGV. Trimming removed 6 bases from V and 1 base from J, with 14 bases in between. The CDR3 spans 15 residues. In DNA, the CDR3 is TGTGCCAGCAGTCCAGGGGGGGGGGGCACAGATACGCAGTATTTT. Translation gives CASSPGGGGTDTQYF.

This clonotype is judged medium-sized. V gene TRBV30 combines with J gene TRBJ2-7; 8 bases line up with TRBD1. Germline-derived CDR1 and CDR2 are GTSNPN and SVGIG (reference sequence). Trimming took 4 bases from V and 4 from J; bases not matched to a gene: 15. The CDR3 is 16 residues long. CDR3 nucleotide sequence: TGTGCCTGGAACGGGCGGACCTGGAACAGGGGGTACGAGCAGTACTTC. Encoded protein: CAWNGRTWNRGYEQYF.

This clonotype turned up a few times. Compared with germline, one end of the junction differs, possibly owing to a read error. The chain joins TRBV6-1 to TRBJ1-3, with no clear D. There are 13 residues in the CDR3. Germline V CDR1 and CDR2: MNHNS, SASEGT. The CDR3 here is CASRDDPGNTIYF. Here the CDR3 DNA reads TGCGCCAGCAGAGACGATCCTGGAAACACCATATATTTT.

This clonotype was observed a few times. V usage is TRBV27 and J usage is TRBJ1-2; 9 bases line up with TRBD1. The CDR3 has 15 amino acids. The germline V gene has CDR1 MNHEY and CDR2 SMNVEV (reference sequence). V was pared by 6 bases and J by 4 bases, with 9 bases of the junction left unmatched. CDR3 loop: CASRLQGAKTYGYTF. In nucleotides, the CDR3 is TGTGCCAGCAGGCTACAGGGGGCTAAGACCTATGGCTACACCTTC.

V is TRBV28 and J is TRBJ1-2, with D perhaps matching TRBD1 (6 bases). Germline CDR1 and CDR2: MDHEN and SYDVKM. The CDR3 consists of 15 residues. The V gene lost 6 bases and the J gene lost 3 bases, with 17 bases spanning the gap. CDR3 DNA sequence: TGTGCCAGCAGCCTCCGCGGAGGGGGAGACTATGGCTACACCTTC. Encoded protein: CASSLRGGGDYGYTF.

By sample fraction, this clonotype is medium-sized (0.01 to 0.1%). The genes are TRBV30 and TRBJ1-2; D is unresolved. V lost 4 bases and J 7 bases, leaving 13 bases between the germline ends. From germline, CDR1 is GTSNPN and CDR2 SVGIG (reference sequence). The CDR3 extends over 12 amino acids. This CDR3 reads CAWTVGNGGYTF. CDR3 DNA sequence: TGTGCCTGGACGGTCGGGAACGGTGGCTACACCTTC.

By share, this clonotype counts as medium-sized (0.01 to 0.1%). This chain connects TRBV6-6 to TRBJ1-2; D is unresolved. The CDR3 sequence is 14 residues long. The germline gives CDR1 MNHNY, CDR2 SVGAGI (reference sequence). The V gene lost 6 bases and the J gene lost 8 bases, with 19 bases spanning the gap. Written as DNA, the CDR3 is TGTGCCAGCAGGACCTTCGGTCAGGCTTGGGGCTACACCTTC. It specifies CASRTFGQAWGYTF.

This clonotype has only one observation. CDR3 in amino acids: CASSLELPNYGYTF. DNA of the CDR3: TGCGCCAGCAGCTTAGAGCTTCCTAACTATGGCTACACCTTC. V gene TRBV5-1 combines with J gene TRBJ1-2; the D is unclear. CDR3 length: 14 amino acids. Germline CDR1 is SGHRS and CDR2 is YFSETQ. The germline V and J ends were trimmed by 2 bases and 0 bases, with 8 bases remaining between them.